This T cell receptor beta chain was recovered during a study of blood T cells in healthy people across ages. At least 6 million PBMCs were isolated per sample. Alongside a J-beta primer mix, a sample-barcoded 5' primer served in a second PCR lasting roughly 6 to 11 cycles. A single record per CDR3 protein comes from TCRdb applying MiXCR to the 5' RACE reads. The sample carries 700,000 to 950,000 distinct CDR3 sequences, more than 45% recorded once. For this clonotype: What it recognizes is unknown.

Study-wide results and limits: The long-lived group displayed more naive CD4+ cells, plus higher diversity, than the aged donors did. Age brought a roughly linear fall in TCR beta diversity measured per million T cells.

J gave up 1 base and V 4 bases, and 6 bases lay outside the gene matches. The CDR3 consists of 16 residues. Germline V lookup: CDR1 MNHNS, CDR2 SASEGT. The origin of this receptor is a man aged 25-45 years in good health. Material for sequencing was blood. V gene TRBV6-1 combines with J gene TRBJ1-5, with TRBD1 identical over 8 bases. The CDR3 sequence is CASSADRGDSNQPQHF. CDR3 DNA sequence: TGTGCCAGCAGTGCAGACAGGGGAGACAGCAATCAGCCCCAGCATTTT.